This entry is about one T cell receptor beta chain. There are a few counts of this clone. No antigen is known for it. Per-base qualities were not stored, and no clone one base away is much larger. Spanning cysteine to phenylalanine, the CDR3 consists of 16 amino acids. The retained sequence is limited to the CDR3, 48 bases, with the frame set at the first base. CDR1 SGHTA and CDR2 FQGNSA are derived from the germline V gene. Trimming accounts for 2 bases at V and 9 bases at J, while the number of junction bases matched to no gene is 9. Each donor gave one peripheral blood draw, averaging approximately 120 mL, which was collected into heparinised tubes. Using a panel that included CD45RO, CCR7, CD25, CD127, CD95 and CD27, naive, central memory, regulatory and stem cell-like memory CD4+ T cells were sorted on a BD FACSAria II. Purity was above 98% for every sorted population. PBMCs were isolated right away by Lymphoprep density gradient centrifugation and were stained directly, without culture. So that batch effects would be minimized, each experiment stained and sorted samples in pairs, pairing one healthy donor with one patient.

This specimen comes from a study of beta chain features in type 1 diabetes (dated by TCRdb to 2017 to 2018). Turning to the overall study: Mean age, gender distribution, total cell number and subset yield were not different between patients and healthy donors. A total of roughly 98,000,000 sorted cells were examined across all samples, and RNA yield correlated strongly with the number of cells per subset. The study compared TCRB repertoires of sorted circulating CD4+ T cell subsets between recently diagnosed type 1 diabetes patients and matched healthy donors. Whereas all 30 or so donors provided naive and central memory subsets, regulatory and stem cell-like memory subsets were isolated from just 8 patients and about 8 healthy donors. The study at large found these results: Because cDNA was sequenced instead of genomic DNA, highly expressing activated cells could be over-represented, though the groups showed no difference in activation or CD3 levels. Fewer insertions and more nucleotide deletions at VDJ recombination sites were observed in patients with type 1 diabetes, implying thymic rearrangement abnormalities. PCR may preferentially amplify shorter templates, but because patient and control samples were amplified and corrected together, any resulting skew would affect both groups equally. Because small numbers of individuals were included in the HLA sub-analyses, any influence of HLA type on TCRB rearrangement was left unresolved. Naive, central memory and regulatory TCRB repertoires appeared to be more similar among patients than among healthy donors. Type 1 diabetes patients showed a moderate but significant shortening of TCRB CDR3 length in all four CD4+ subsets.

The High Capacity cDNA Reverse Transcription Kit was used to reverse transcribe all of the isolated RNA, meaning that expressed TCRB transcripts were what got sequenced. Deep immunoSEQ sequencing was applied to naive, central memory and regulatory T cell samples, giving an average of around 3.4 million total reads per sample. Sorted cells were lysed in RLT buffer, and RNA was extracted using DNase-treated RNeasy Micro or Mini kits according to cell number. To prevent cross-contamination, every cell subset was processed on its own, while patient and healthy donor samples were processed together. Using the immunoSEQ multiplex PCR, TCRB sequences were amplified from cDNA into 87-bp fragments spanning the CDR3 region. Sequencing of the amplicons was performed on the Illumina HiSeq platform. On the study's bioinformatics: PCR bias was corrected computationally using synthetic template baselines, and reads within Hamming distance 2 were collapsed, with unmergeable singletons discarded. Reads were aligned against IMGT to assign V, D and J genes, CDR3 length and insertions or deletions at six rearrangement sites. Within each subset, clonotype counts were normalized to the number of sorted cells before true diversity and Gini coefficients were calculated with the tcR R package. The overlap coefficient, calculated on TCRB nucleotide sequences, was used to measure repertoire sharing. Out-of-frame TCRB sequences from naive cells were analyzed as a proxy for the pre-selection repertoire. Here the immuneACCESS table is served through TCRdb, limited to in-frame sequences with V and J called. Missing clones are a known gap in these copies; in checked studies unresolved V genes cover under half, and the rest lacks a known reason. That table gives V, J and clone size, and the DNA gave D and trimming. Here the sample has 620,000 or so clones; less than 20% occur a single time. The ten most abundant clones make up under 0.095% of the sample.

Here the chain combines TRBV7-2 and TRBJ2-1, with TRBD1 matching 11 junction bases. This receptor was identified in a young man in good health. The sample comprised naive CD4+ T cells from blood. What this sample's cell subset or site label stands for: true naive CD4+ T cells. The CDR3 amino acid sequence is: CASSLTGTGGKGEQFF. The DNA sequence is given as TGTGCCAGCAGCTTAACTGGGACAGGGGGTAAGGGTGAGCAGTTCTTC.